Presented here are 8 T cell receptor beta chains from one specimen sequenced in a study of shared clonotypes between healthy human individuals (dated by TCRdb to 2019 to 2021). Library prep was done by the immunoSEQ multiplex PCR assay. TCRdb stores this immuneACCESS table with in-frame sequences only. Part of the clones is absent; in the studies checked, under half of the shortfall reflects unresolved V genes, and no reason is known for the rest. In all, the sample holds roughly 2.5 million clones, and approximately 90% of those were seen once. Over 0.12% of the sample rests with the top ten. Sequenced sample: naive CD4+ T cells sorted from blood. The sample's cell subset or site, from its label and the paper: CD45RA+ positively selected. The receptors come from a young man in good health.

The chain uses TRBV6-1 and TRBJ2-1; tentatively, D is TRBD2 (7 bases). The germline V gene has CDR1 MNHNS and CDR2 SASEGT. The length of the CDR3 is 14 residues. Trimming cost V 4 bases and J 2 bases, with 9 bases left between them. This chain's CDR3 is CASSVGGPYNEQFF. The CDR3 bases are TGTGCCAGCAGTGTGGGGGGGCCCTACAATGAGCAGTTCTTC.

This clone appeared a single time. The rearrangement links TRBV7-2 to TRBJ2-3; no reliable D call. CDR3 length: 13 residues. The V gene's germline CDR1 is SGHTA and CDR2 FQGNSA. V lost 5 bases and J lost 2, with 8 bases in between. The CDR3 coding sequence is TGTGCCAGCAGCCGTCTCGTCACAGATACGCAGTATTTT. It translates to CASSRLVTDTQYF. Complete variable domain (other parts from reference TRBV7-2 and TRBJ2-3): GAGVSQSPSNKVTEKGKDVELRCDPISGHTALYWYRQSLGQGLEFLIYFQGNSAPDKSGLPSDRFSAERTGGSVSTLTIQRTQQEDSAVYLCASSRLVTDTQYFGPGTRLTVL.

This clone was found once. This chain joins TRBV5-5 and TRBJ2-1, with 8 bases fitting TRBD2. J lost 0 bases, V lost 2 bases, and 1 base had no gene match. CDR3 length equals 15 residues. Germline values: CDR1 SGHKS, CDR2 YYEKEE (reference sequence). CDR3: CASSFSGTSYNEQFF. The CDR3 DNA sequence: TGTGCCAGCAGCTTTAGCGGGACCTCCTACAATGAGCAGTTCTTC.

J is TRBJ2-3 and V is TRBV5-4, with D perhaps matching TRBD2 (5 bases). The CDR3 has 17 amino acids. Germline CDR1 is SGHNT and CDR2 is YYREEE (reference sequence). Trimming shortened V by 0 bases and J by 3 bases, and 17 bases separated the two germline ends. CDR3 in amino acids: CASSLGMNARGTDTQYF. The CDR3 nucleotides read TGTGCCAGCAGCTTGGGTATGAACGCCCGGGGAACAGATACGCAGTATTTT.

The V and J genes are TRBV11-2 and TRBJ2-7, with 7 bases matching TRBD1. The length of the CDR3 is 14 residues. Germline CDR1 is SGHAT and CDR2 is FQNNGV. Germline trimming cut 5 bases from V and 5 bases from J; bases unmatched to any gene: 9. CDR3 DNA: TGTGCCAGCAGCCCGAGAGTAACAGGGGACGAGCAGTACTTC. Translation gives CASSPRVTGDEQYF.

Comments on this clone: Within the sample, other DNA sequences also encode this same CDR3. The genes are TRBV11-2 and TRBJ1-1, with D perhaps matching TRBD1 (5 bases). The CDR3 extends over 13 amino acids. Trimming shortened V by 6 bases and J by 4 bases, and 12 bases separated the two germline ends. CDR1 and CDR2 from the germline V gene are SGHAT and FQNNGV. The CDR3 loop is CASSPGGGTEAFF. CDR3 in DNA: TGTGCCAGCAGTCCGGGGGGGGGCACTGAAGCTTTCTTT.

The table lists this clone with a count of one. The same CDR3 arises from other DNA sequences in this sample as well. The rearrangement links TRBV10-3 to TRBJ1-3; TRBD1 might be the D (5 bases). Trimming cost V 6 bases and J 0 bases, with 9 bases left between them. Germline V gives CDR1 ENHRY, CDR2 SYGVKD. The CDR3 is 14 residues long. CDR3 in amino acids: CAIRTDLSGNTIYF. The CDR3, as DNA: TGTGCCATCAGGACAGACCTCTCTGGAAACACCATATATTTT.

This chain connects TRBV5-1 to TRBJ2-1; D call uncertain. Trimming removed 0 bases at V and 9 bases at J, with 7 bases between. This CDR3 spans 12 amino acids. CDR1 is SGHRS, CDR2 YFSETQ, per germline. CDR3 loop: CASSLEFGEQFF. The CDR3 coding sequence is TGCGCCAGCAGCTTGGAGTTCGGTGAGCAGTTCTTC.